This T cell receptor beta chain is drawn from a study of T cell responses to AZD1222 COVID-19 vaccine. Data came from immunoSEQ multiplex PCR; TCRdb stores just in-frame clones and leaves some out. Of about 96,000 clones listed, approximately 87% are singletons. This CDR3 has 15 residues. V lost 4 bases and J 6 bases, leaving 17 bases between the germline ends. Germline-derived CDR1 and CDR2 are SGDLS and YYNGEE. Sequencing used peripheral blood, obtained on day 0 of AZD1222 vaccination. The genes are TRBV9 and TRBJ2-1; maybe TRBD2 (6 bases). This TCR came from an adult in good health. The CDR3 protein is CASSQRRGPFNEQFF. CDR3 DNA: TGTGCCAGCAGCCAGCGGAGGGGACCGTTCAATGAGCAGTTCTTC.